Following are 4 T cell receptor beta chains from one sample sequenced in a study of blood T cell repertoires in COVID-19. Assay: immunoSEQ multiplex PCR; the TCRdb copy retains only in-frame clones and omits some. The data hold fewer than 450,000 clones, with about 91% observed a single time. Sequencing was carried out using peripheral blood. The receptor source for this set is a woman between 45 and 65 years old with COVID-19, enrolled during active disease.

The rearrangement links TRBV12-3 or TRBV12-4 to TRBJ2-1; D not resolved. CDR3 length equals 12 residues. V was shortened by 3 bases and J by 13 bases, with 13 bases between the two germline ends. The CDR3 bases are TGTGCCAGCAGTTTCCTAGACTCCGAACAGTTCTTC. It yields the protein CASSFLDSEQFF.

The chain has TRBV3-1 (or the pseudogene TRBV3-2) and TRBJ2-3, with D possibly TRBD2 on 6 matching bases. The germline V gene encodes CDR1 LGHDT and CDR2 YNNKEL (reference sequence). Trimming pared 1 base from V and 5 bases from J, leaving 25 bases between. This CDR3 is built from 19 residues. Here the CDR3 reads CASSQVHTMAGSLKDTQYF. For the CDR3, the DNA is TGTGCCAGCAGCCAAGTACACACAATGGCGGGGAGTCTCAAAGATACGCAGTATTTT.

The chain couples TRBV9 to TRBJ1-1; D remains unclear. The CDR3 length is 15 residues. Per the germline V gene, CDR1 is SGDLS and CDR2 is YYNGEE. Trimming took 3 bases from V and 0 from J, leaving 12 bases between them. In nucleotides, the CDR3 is TGTGCCAGCAGCGCCGGGAGTACAGTGAACACTGAAGCTTTCTTT. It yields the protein CASSAGSTVNTEAFF.

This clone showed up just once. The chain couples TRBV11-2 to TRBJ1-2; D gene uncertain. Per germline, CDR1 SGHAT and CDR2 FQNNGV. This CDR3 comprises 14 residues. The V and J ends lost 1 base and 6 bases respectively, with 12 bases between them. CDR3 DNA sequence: TGTGCCAGCAGCTTAGCTGGGAGGGAGGATGGCTACACCTTC. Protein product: CASSLAGREDGYTF.